The clone carrying this TCR beta chain came up many times. Its antigen remains unidentified. The sample is drawn from a study of neurological immune-mediated disorders. Study-level results: Multiple sclerosis was found to have the least TCR clonal expansion, below healthy controls, and HTLV-1-associated myelopathy the most. Across subjects, expanded clones had no CDR3 amino acid sequences in common, pointing to private repertoires in all groups.

Synthesis of cDNA was accomplished via 5'RACE employing 10-nucleotide random UMIs. The authors obtained over 200 million TCR-beta sequences from 15-18 subjects per sequencing run. A single record per CDR3 protein comes from TCRdb applying MiXCR to the 5' RACE reads. This table has around 80,000 distinct CDR3 sequences, 10% to 13% appearing once. Sequencing was done on a sample of PBMCs. The TCR was taken from a man aged 35-49 years in good health.

CDR3 sequence reads: CATSEVRGVSYNSPLHF. CDR3 bases: TGTGCCACCAGTGAGGTGAGGGGCGTCTCCTATAATTCACCCCTCCACTTT. The chain has TRBV24-1 and TRBJ1-6; D perhaps matches TRBD1 (5 bases). Germline CDR1 reads KGHDR; CDR2 reads SFDVKD. The CDR3 has 17 amino acids. V lost 4 bases, J lost 0 bases, and 12 bases lay in between.